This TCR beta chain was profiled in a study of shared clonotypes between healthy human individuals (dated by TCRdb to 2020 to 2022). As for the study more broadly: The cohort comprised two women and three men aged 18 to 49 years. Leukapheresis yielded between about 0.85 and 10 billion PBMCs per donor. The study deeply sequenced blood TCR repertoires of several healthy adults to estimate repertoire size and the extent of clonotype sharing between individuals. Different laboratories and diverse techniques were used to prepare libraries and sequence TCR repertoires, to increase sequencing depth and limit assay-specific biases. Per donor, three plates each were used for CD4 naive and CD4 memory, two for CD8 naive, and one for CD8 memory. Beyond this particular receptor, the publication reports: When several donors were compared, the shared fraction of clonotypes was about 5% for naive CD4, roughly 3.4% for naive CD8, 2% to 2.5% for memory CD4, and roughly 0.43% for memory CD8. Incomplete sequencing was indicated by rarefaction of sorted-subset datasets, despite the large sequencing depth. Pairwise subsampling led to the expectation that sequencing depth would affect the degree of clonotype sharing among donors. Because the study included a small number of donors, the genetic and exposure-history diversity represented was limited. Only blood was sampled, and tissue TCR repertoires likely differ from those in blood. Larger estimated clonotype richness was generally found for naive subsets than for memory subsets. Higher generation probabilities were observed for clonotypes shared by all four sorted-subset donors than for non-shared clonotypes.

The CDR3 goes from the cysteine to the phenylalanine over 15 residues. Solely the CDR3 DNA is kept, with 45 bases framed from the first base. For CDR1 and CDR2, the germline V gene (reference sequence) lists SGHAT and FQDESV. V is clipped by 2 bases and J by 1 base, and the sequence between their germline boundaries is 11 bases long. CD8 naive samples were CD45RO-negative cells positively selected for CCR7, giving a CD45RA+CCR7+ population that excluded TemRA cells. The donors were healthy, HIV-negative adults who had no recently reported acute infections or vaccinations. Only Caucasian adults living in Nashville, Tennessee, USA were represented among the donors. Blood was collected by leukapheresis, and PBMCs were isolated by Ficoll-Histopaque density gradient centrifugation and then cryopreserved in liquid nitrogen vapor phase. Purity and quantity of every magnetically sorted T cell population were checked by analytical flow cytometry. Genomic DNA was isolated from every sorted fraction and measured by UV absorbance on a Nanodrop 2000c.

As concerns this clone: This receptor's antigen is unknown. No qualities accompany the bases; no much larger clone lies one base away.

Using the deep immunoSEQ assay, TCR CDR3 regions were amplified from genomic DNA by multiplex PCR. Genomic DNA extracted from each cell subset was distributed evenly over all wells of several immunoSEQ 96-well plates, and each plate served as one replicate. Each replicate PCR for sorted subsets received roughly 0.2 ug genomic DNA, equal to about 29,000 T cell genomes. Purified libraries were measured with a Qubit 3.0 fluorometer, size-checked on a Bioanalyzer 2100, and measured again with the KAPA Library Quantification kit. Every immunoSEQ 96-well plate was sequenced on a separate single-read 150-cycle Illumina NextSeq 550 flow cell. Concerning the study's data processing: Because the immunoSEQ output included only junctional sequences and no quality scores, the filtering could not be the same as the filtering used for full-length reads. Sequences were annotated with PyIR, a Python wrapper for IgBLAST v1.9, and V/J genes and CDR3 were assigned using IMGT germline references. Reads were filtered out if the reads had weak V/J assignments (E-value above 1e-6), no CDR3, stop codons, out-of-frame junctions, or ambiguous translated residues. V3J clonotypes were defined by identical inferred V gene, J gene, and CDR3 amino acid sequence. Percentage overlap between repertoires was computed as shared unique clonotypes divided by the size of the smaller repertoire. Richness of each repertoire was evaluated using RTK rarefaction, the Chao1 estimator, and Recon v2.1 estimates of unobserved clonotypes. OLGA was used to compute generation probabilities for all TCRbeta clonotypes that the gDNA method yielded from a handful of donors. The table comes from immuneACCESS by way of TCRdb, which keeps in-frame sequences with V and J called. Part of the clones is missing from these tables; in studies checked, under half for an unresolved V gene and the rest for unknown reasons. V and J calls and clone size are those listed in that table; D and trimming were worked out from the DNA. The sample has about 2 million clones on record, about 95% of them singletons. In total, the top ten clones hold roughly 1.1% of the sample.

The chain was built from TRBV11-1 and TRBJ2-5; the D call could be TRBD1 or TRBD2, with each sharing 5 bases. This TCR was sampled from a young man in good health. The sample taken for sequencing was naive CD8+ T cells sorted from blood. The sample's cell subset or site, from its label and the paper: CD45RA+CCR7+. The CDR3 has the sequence CASSLFWGSQETQYF. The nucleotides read TGTGCCAGCAGCTTATTTTGGGGGTCCCAAGAGACCCAGTACTTC. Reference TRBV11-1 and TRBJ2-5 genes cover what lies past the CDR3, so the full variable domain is EAEVAQSPRYKITEKSQAVAFWCDPISGHATLYWYRQILGQGPELLVQFQDESVVDDSQLPKDRFSAERLKGVDSTLKIQPAELGDSAMYLCASSLFWGSQETQYFGPGTRLLVL.